These T cell receptor beta chains were read from a single sample in a study of neoadjuvant anti-PD-1 for oral cavity cancer. Assay: immunoSEQ multiplex PCR; the TCRdb copy retains only in-frame clones and omits some. This sample carries some 15,000 clones, approximately 71% of them seen once, and the ten largest clones take 2.5% to 3.5%. Here the sequenced sample was PBMCs, taken before nivolumab (anti-PD-1) treatment. Source of these receptors: a person aged 40 to 85 with oral cavity squamous cell carcinoma. CDR3s include the opening cysteine and the closing phenylalanine or tryptophan. D genes are given only for firm matches. Clone sizes are given selectively: once, few, many, or a class where the clone is expanded.

clone size	D gene	V gene	J gene	CDR3 DNA	CDR3 protein
NA	TRBD1	TRBV4-1	TRBJ2-1	TGCGCCAGCAGCCAAGGAGGACAGGGAATAGGGAATGAGCAGTTCTTC	CASSQGGQGIGNEQFF
few	NA	TRBV2	TRBJ2-1	TGTGCCAGCCTCCGCGCGTTCAATGAGCAGTTCTTC	CASLRAFNEQFF
few	NA	TRBV5-1	TRBJ1-1	TGCGCCAGCAGCTTGGATCAGGAAGCTTTCTTT	CASSLDQEAFF
few	NA	TRBV7-9	TRBJ2-3	TGTGCCAGCAGCCGACAGGCGAGGGATACGCAGTATTTT	CASSRQARDTQYF
NA	NA	TRBV9	TRBJ2-1	TGTGCCAGCAGCGCCTCCAATGAGCAGTTCTTC	CASSASNEQFF
NA	TRBD1	TRBV5-1	TRBJ1-1	TGCGCCAGCAGCTCCCCAGGGGGCACTGAAGCTTTCTTT	CASSSPGGTEAFF
NA	NA	TRBV29-1	TRBJ1-5	TGCAGCGTTGCCGGGGGTTTCGGCAATCAGCCCCAGCATTTT	CSVAGGFGNQPQHF
NA	NA	TRBV27	TRBJ2-4	TGTGCCAGCGGTTTAAACATTCAGTACTTC	CASGLNIQYF
once	TRBD2	TRBV7-7	TRBJ2-3	TGTGCCAGCAGGTGTAGCGGGAGAAGTGCAGATACGCAGTATTTT	CASRCSGRSADTQYF
NA	NA	TRBV29-1	TRBJ1-5	TGCAGCGTTGCCAATCGGGGCAGCAATCAGCCCCAGCATTTT	CSVANRGSNQPQHF
NA	NA	TRBV6-5	TRBJ1-2	TGTGCCAGCAGCCTCTTCGGGCGGCGGAATGGTGGCTACACCTTC	CASSLFGRRNGGYTF
once	NA	TRBV28	TRBJ1-1	TGTGCCAGCAGTTACCGACCCACCGGTGAAGCTTTCTTT	CASSYRPTGEAFF
NA	TRBD1	TRBV28	TRBJ2-1	TGTGCCAGCAGTTCCCTAGGGCTTGGACAGGGGGCTTTGGATGAGCAGTTCTTC	CASSSLGLGQGALDEQFF
NA	TRBD1	TRBV7-8	TRBJ1-3	TGTGCCAGCAGCGAAACAGGGGTGAGGTCTGGAAACACCATATATTTT	CASSETGVRSGNTIYF
NA	NA	TRBV5-6	TRBJ2-7	TGTGCCAGCAGCTCATTTTCCTACGAGCAGTACTTC	CASSSFSYEQYF
NA	TRBD1	TRBV10-3	TRBJ2-1	TGTGCCATCAGTGGAGGGACAGGGGCGTACAATGAGCAGTTCTTC	CAISGGTGAYNEQFF
NA	NA	TRBV6-5	TRBJ1-2	TGTGCCAGCAGCTACGGGGGATCCAGCTATGGCTACACCTTC	CASSYGGSSYGYTF
NA	TRBD1	TRBV30	TRBJ1-1	TGTGCCTGGGGGGGACAGGCGAACACTGAAGCTTTCTTT	CAWGGQANTEAFF
few	NA	TRBV10-1	TRBJ1-2	TGCGCCACCACCCGGCAGATTTTTAACTATGGCTACACCTTC	CATTRQIFNYGYTF
NA	TRBD2	TRBV6-1	TRBJ2-7	TGTGCCAGCAGTGAAAGCTCTAGCGGGAGAGCCTACGAGCAGTACTTC	CASSESSSGRAYEQYF
NA	TRBD2	TRBV7-9	TRBJ2-5	TGTGCCAGCAGCTTAGGGACTAGCGGGAGGACCAGGGGAGAGACCCAGTACTTC	CASSLGTSGRTRGETQYF
NA	NA	TRBV7-6	TRBJ2-1	TGTGCCAGCAGCTTTCCCCCCGACCTCCGGTACGGGGGCACCTACAATGAGCAGTTCTTC	CASSFPPDLRYGGTYNEQFF
NA	NA	TRBV30	TRBJ1-2	TGTGCCTGGGACCCGGGACGATCAAACTATGGCTACACCTTC	CAWDPGRSNYGYTF
NA	TRBD1	TRBV11-2	TRBJ1-5	TGTGCCAGCAGCTTATCAGGGGGCGTTCAGCCCCAGCATTTT	CASSLSGGVQPQHF
NA	TRBD1	TRBV29-1	TRBJ2-3	TGCAGCGTTGACGGTTGGACAGGCCAGGGGGCTAGCACAGATACGCAGTATTTT	CSVDGWTGQGASTDTQYF
once	NA	TRBV11-2	TRBJ1-3	TGTGCCAGCAGCCCCGGGAGGGTATACTCTGGAAACACCATATATTTT	CASSPGRVYSGNTIYF
NA	NA	TRBV28	TRBJ1-5	TGTGCCAGCAGTTTTGGGGGTCAGCCCCAGCATTTT	CASSFGGQPQHF
NA	NA	TRBV6-1	TRBJ2-2	TGTGCCAGCATCACACCCAACACCGGGGAGCTGTTTTTT	CASITPNTGELFF
few	TRBD2	TRBV6-4	TRBJ2-2	TGTGCCAGCAGTGACTCGGGGACTAGCGGGACCGGGGAGCTGTTTTTT	CASSDSGTSGTGELFF
NA	NA	TRBV27	TRBJ1-4	TGTGCCAGCAGTTTATGGGGGAGGGACGCAACTAATGAAAAACTGTTTTTT	CASSLWGRDATNEKLFF